These T cell receptor beta chains were read from a single sample in a study of cytomegalovirus exposure and HLA in healthy donors. This table comes from immunoSEQ multiplex PCR, and its TCRdb copy is limited to in-frame clones, with some not included. Among over 95,000 clones, approximately 80% were seen once, and the ten largest hold over 9.5%. Sequenced: PBMCs. These TCRs come from a man between 40 and 49 years old in good health and CMV-seropositive. The CDR3 runs from the conserved cysteine through the conserved F or W. A D gene is named only where the DNA matches it firmly. A row's size may be missing; if present it is once, few, many or a size class.

CDR3 DNA	CDR3 protein	clone size	J gene	V gene	D gene
TGTGCCAGCAGCTTAGTCCGGGGGGGCCCCTCCAATGAGCAGTTCTTC	CASSLVRGGPSNEQFF	.	TRBJ2-1	TRBV7-6	TRBD2
TGTGCCAGCAGCTTAGAGTTGGTGGGCAACGGGGGAAACAAAAACATTCAGTACTTC	CASSLELVGNGGNKNIQYF	.	TRBJ2-4	TRBV7-9	.
TGTGCCAGCAGCCAAGAACGTCAGGATCCATCCAAGGAGACCCAGTACTTC	CASSQERQDPSKETQYF	few	TRBJ2-5	TRBV4-2	.
TGTGCCATCAGTGACCTGGGGAGAGACGATGAGCAGTTCTTC	CAISDLGRDDEQFF	once	TRBJ2-1	TRBV10-3	.
TGTGCCAGCAACCCCTACCCGGGGGTCGTGAACACTGAAGCTTTCTTT	CASNPYPGVVNTEAFF	.	TRBJ1-1	TRBV7-9	.
TGCGCCAGCAGCCAGGACCCTCGCGCGACAGGCCACTATGGCTACACCTTC	CASSQDPRATGHYGYTF	.	TRBJ1-2	TRBV4-1	.
TGTGCCAGCAGTTTATATGGGAGCTCCTATAATTCACCCCTCCACTTT	CASSLYGSSYNSPLHF	.	TRBJ1-6	TRBV28	.
TGTGCCAGTAAGGAGGCCGGCAGCGCTAGCACAGATACGCAGTATTTT	CASKEAGSASTDTQYF	.	TRBJ2-3	TRBV19	.
TGTGCCAGCAGCACAGGGGGGGCCTCGAGAGAGACCCAGTACTTC	CASSTGGASRETQYF	.	TRBJ2-5	TRBV6-5	.
TGTGCCAGCAGCGCAAGACAGACCACAGATACGCAGTATTTT	CASSARQTTDTQYF	.	TRBJ2-3	TRBV9	.
TGTGCCAGCTCACCAGACAGCTACAATGAGCAGTTCTTC	CASSPDSYNEQFF	.	TRBJ2-1	TRBV18	.
TGTGCCAGCAGTTACGGGGTCACCTACGAGCAGTACTTC	CASSYGVTYEQYF	once	TRBJ2-7	TRBV27	.
TGTGCCAGTAGGCCGGGACAGGGGGCCAACGAGCAGTACTTC	CASRPGQGANEQYF	.	TRBJ2-7	TRBV19	TRBD1
TGTGCCAGCAGCACCCAACAGGGGCTAGGCGACCGCGGGGAGCTGTTTTTT	CASSTQQGLGDRGELFF	.	TRBJ2-2	TRBV9	TRBD1
TGTGCCACCGATCCGGGAGCTGGTCCCCCAGATACGCAGTATTTT	CATDPGAGPPDTQYF	.	TRBJ2-3	TRBV28	.
TGTGCCAGCACCCTATTGGCGGGGGCCTACGAGCAGTACTTC	CASTLLAGAYEQYF	.	TRBJ2-7	TRBV28	TRBD2
TGCGCCAGCAGCCGCGACAGGACGGACAATGAGCAGTTCTTC	CASSRDRTDNEQFF	.	TRBJ2-1	TRBV4-3	.
TGTGCCATCAGCTATCGGCGGGGAACAGCAAATGAGCAGTTCTTC	CAISYRRGTANEQFF	.	TRBJ2-1	TRBV10-3	.
TGTGCCAGTAGTATACTAGCGGGGCAAGGGGGCAATGAGCAGTTCTTC	CASSILAGQGGNEQFF	few	TRBJ2-1	TRBV19	TRBD2
TGTGCCAGCTCACAGAACAGGGCCGAGCAGTACTTC	CASSQNRAEQYF	.	TRBJ2-7	TRBV18	.
TGTGCCAGCAGTGTGGGCATTATTGAAAAACTGTTTTTT	CASSVGIIEKLFF	once	TRBJ1-4	TRBV28	.
TGCGCCAGCAGCCATGGACAGGGGTACGCCGGGGAGCTGTTTTTT	CASSHGQGYAGELFF	.	TRBJ2-2	TRBV4-1	TRBD1
TGTGCCAGCAGCGTCAAGGGACGGGGGAATGAGCAGTTCTTC	CASSVKGRGNEQFF	.	TRBJ2-1	TRBV7-9	.
TGTGCCAGTAGTGTCGTTTCTTCCTACGAGCAGTACTTC	CASSVVSSYEQYF	.	TRBJ2-7	TRBV19	.
TGCGCCAGCAGCCTATACGAGGCAGCGGACTACGAGCAGTACTTC	CASSLYEAADYEQYF	.	TRBJ2-7	TRBV4-3	.
TGTGCCAGCAGTTTCGACAGGGTTTGGGGGTCCGAGCAGTACTTC	CASSFDRVWGSEQYF	.	TRBJ2-7	TRBV27	TRBD1
TGCGCCAGCAGCCAGACAGGGTCCTACAATGAGCAGTTCTTC	CASSQTGSYNEQFF	.	TRBJ2-1	TRBV4-3	TRBD1
TGTGCCAGCTCACCCGCCGCCGGGACAGGGGGCGCGGACACTGAAGCTTTCTTT	CASSPAAGTGGADTEAFF	.	TRBJ1-1	TRBV18	TRBD1
TGTGCCAGCAGCTTAGTCGCCGGGACTAGTAGTGAGCAGTTCTTC	CASSLVAGTSSEQFF	.	TRBJ2-1	TRBV11-3	TRBD2
TGTGCCAGCAGTTTGGCGGACGGGGGGGGGCGAATATATGGCTACACCTTC	CASSLADGGGRIYGYTF	.	TRBJ1-2	TRBV28	.
TGTGCCAGCAGCATAGGGACAGGGACTGAAGCTTTCTTT	CASSIGTGTEAFF	.	TRBJ1-1	TRBV9	TRBD1
TGTGCCAGCAGCTTAAGCGGGACAGTTAACACCGGGGAGCTGTTTTTT	CASSLSGTVNTGELFF	.	TRBJ2-2	TRBV7-3	.
TGTGCCAGCACCCGGGGGGGTAGGAATGAGCAGTTCTTC	CASTRGGRNEQFF	.	TRBJ2-1	TRBV27	TRBD2
TGTGCCAGCAGTGGCGGACAGGGGAACACTGAAGCTTTCTTT	CASSGGQGNTEAFF	.	TRBJ1-1	TRBV5-4	TRBD1